This T cell receptor (beta chain) was recovered during a study of T cells expressing NK-cell markers. No DNA is given; TCRdb re-called the 5' RACE reads and lists each CDR3 protein once. The sample totals 120,000 to 150,000 distinct CDR3 sequences. The CDR3 has 20 residues. CDR1 and CDR2 from the germline V gene are LGHNA and YSLEER. The chain carries TRBV4-3 and TRBJ2-1; the D call from TCRdb, TRBD2, cannot be confirmed without DNA. Sequencing was done on a sample of blood T cells: a sorted CD56 or NKG2C T cell subset, CD4+ or CD8+ T cells, or bulk PBMC T cells (not recorded which). The sequence came from a man aged 18-30 years in good health. CDR3 sequence reads: CASSQGAGRQIAGGPLKQFF.